One sample yielded the 12 T cell receptor beta chains listed below, sequenced in a study of T cell responses to AZD1222 COVID-19 vaccine. Libraries were prepared by immunoSEQ multiplex PCR; TCRdb keeps only in-frame clonotypes and omits some of them. The sample carries approximately 110,000 clones, about 91% recorded once. This material consisted of peripheral blood, taken on day 0 of AZD1222 vaccination. The receptors here all came from an adult in good health.

The J gene is TRBJ2-3, the V gene TRBV28; D is ambiguous. The V end was cut by 1 base, the J end by 5 bases, with 10 bases between. Germline values: CDR1 MDHEN, CDR2 SYDVKM. The CDR3 loop spans 14 amino acids. The DNA of the CDR3 is TGTGCCAGCAGTTTATCCTATCCGGGAGATACGCAGTATTTT. Translation gives CASSLSYPGDTQYF.

The CDR3 protein is CASSSRLAGGFGTYNEQFF. CDR3 sequence (DNA): TGTGCCAGCAGTTCCCGACTAGCGGGGGGCTTCGGGACATACAATGAGCAGTTCTTC. The chain employs TRBV27 and TRBJ2-1; 13 nucleotides line up with TRBD2. The CDR3 runs to 19 residues. The germline V gene has CDR1 MNHEY and CDR2 SMNVEV (reference sequence). Germline trimming cut 4 bases from V and 4 bases from J; bases unmatched to any gene: 13.

The chain couples TRBV5-1 to TRBJ1-4; no reliable D call. V was trimmed by 5 bases and J by 6 bases, leaving 14 bases between them. Per the germline V gene, CDR1 is SGHRS and CDR2 is YFSETQ. This CDR3 spans 14 amino acids. Written as DNA, the CDR3 is TGCGCCAGCAGGGGTGGCGATGGGGATGAAAAACTGTTTTTT. It specifies CASRGGDGDEKLFF.

The chain uses TRBV6-1 and TRBJ1-3; no firm D call. CDR3 length: 13 residues. With 10 bases removed from V and 0 bases from J, the gap between germline ends came to 10 bases. Germline CDR1 reads MNHNS; CDR2 reads SASEGT. The CDR3 DNA reads TGTGCCACCTCTCCGAACTCTGGAAACACCATATATTTT. Residues: CATSPNSGNTIYF.

The count of this clone is one. V gene TRBV15 combines with J gene TRBJ1-4; 7 bases map to TRBD1. Germline loops: CDR1 LNHNV, CDR2 YYDKDF (reference sequence). The CDR3 is 16 amino acids. The ends lost 1 base at V and 0 bases at J; junction bases unmatched: 2. CDR3 nucleotides: TGTGCCACCAGCAGAGTAACAGGGGCAACTAATGAAAAACTGTTTTTT. It specifies CATSRVTGATNEKLFF.

The chain carries TRBV3-1 (or the pseudogene TRBV3-2) and TRBJ2-7; D call uncertain. V lost 0 bases, J lost 9 bases, and 12 bases lay in between. The CDR3 has 13 residues. Germline V lookup: CDR1 LGHDT, CDR2 YNNKEL (reference sequence). CDR3 DNA: TGTGCCAGCAGCCAAGATCCCCACCTCGGGCAGTACTTC. As protein: CASSQDPHLGQYF.

The count of this clone is one. J is TRBJ1-6 and V is TRBV19, with D uncertain. The CDR3 is made up of 16 amino acids. Deletions cut 8 bases from V and 4 bases from J, with 18 bases between. Germline-derived CDR1 and CDR2 are LNHDA and SQIVND (reference sequence). The CDR3 sequence is CASGPPLDLYNSPLHF. CDR3 sequence (DNA): TGTGCCAGTGGACCCCCCCTTGACCTTTATAATTCACCCCTCCACTTT.

The chain has TRBV28 and TRBJ1-6; TRBD1 might be the D (6 bases). Germline lookup yields CDR1 MDHEN and CDR2 SYDVKM. The CDR3 is 20 amino acids. Between the trimmed V and J ends, which lost 8 bases and 0 bases, there was a span of 26 bases. DNA of the CDR3: TGTGCCAGCGCACTTTCGCGCTTCGGGACACAGAGCTCCTATAATTCACCCCTCCACTTT. Translating it yields CASALSRFGTQSSYNSPLHF.

V usage is TRBV19 and J usage is TRBJ2-1, with TRBD2 matching 9 bases. Germline V CDR1 and CDR2: LNHDA, SQIVND (reference sequence). This CDR3 region has 14 residues. V was pared by 4 bases and J by 3 bases, with 1 base of the junction left unmatched. The CDR3 bases are TGTGCCAGTAGTAGCGGGGGGGACTACAATGAGCAGTTCTTC. Translation: CASSSGGDYNEQFF.

V gene TRBV4-3 combines with J gene TRBJ1-2, with TRBD1 identical over 9 bases. The CDR3 loop spans 14 amino acids. Germline CDR1 and CDR2: LGHNA and YSLEER. The trim removed 6 bases at V and 4 bases at J, leaving 6 bases unmatched. CDR3 loop: CASRAGQGFYGYTF. The CDR3 nucleotides read TGCGCCAGCAGAGCGGGACAGGGATTCTATGGCTACACCTTC.

The chain recombines TRBV11-2 with TRBJ1-3; 7 bases fit TRBD1. The germline V gene has CDR1 SGHAT and CDR2 FQNNGV. Trimming at V came to 3 bases and at J to 0 bases, leaving 14 bases not matched to a gene. This CDR3 region has 19 residues. The CDR3 sequence is CASSFVQGTNLISGNTIYF. CDR3 sequence (DNA): TGTGCCAGCAGCTTTGTACAGGGGACCAATTTAATCTCTGGAAACACCATATATTTT.

This chain uses TRBV7-2 with TRBJ1-1, with unresolved D. Trimming removed 2 bases at V and 11 bases at J, with 15 bases between. This CDR3 has 13 residues. Germline V gives CDR1 SGHTA, CDR2 FQGNSA. The CDR3 here is CASSLPGSPNAFF. Here the CDR3 DNA reads TGTGCCAGCAGCTTACCTGGCTCCCCGAATGCTTTCTTT.